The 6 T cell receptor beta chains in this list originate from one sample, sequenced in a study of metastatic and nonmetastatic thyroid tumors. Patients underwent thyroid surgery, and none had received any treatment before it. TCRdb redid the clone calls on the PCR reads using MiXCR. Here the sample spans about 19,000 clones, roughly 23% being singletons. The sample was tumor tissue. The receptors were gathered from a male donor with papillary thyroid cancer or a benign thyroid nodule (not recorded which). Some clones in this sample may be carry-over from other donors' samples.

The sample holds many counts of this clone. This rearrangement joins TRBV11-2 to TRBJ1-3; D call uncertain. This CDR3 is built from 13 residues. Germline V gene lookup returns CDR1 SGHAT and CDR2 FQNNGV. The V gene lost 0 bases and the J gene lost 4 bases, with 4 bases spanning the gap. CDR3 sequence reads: CASSLDRGNTIYF. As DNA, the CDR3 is TGTGCCAGCAGCTTAGATCGAGGAAACACCATATATTTT.

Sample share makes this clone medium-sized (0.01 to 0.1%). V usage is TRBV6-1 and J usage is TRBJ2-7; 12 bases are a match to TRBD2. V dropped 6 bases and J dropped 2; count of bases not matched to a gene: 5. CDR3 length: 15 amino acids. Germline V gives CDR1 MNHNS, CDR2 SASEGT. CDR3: CASSRTSGNPYEQYF. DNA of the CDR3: TGTGCCAGCAGCCGGACTAGCGGGAACCCCTACGAGCAGTACTTC.

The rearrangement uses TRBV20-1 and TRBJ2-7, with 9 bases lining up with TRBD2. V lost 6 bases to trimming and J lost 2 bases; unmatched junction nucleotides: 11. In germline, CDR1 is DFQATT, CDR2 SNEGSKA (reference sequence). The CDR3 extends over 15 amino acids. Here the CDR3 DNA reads TGCAGTGCCAACCCTCTGACTAGCGGAACCTACGAGCAGTACTTC. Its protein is CSANPLTSGTYEQYF.

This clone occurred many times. CDR3 loop: CASSLRGSGSTDTQHF. The CDR3 bases are TGTGCCAGCAGCTTAAGGGGGAGCGGGAGCACAGATACGCAGCATTTT. This chain links TRBV11-2 with TRBJ2-3, with D tentatively TRBD1 (6 bases). The J call is uncertain, as TRBJ1-5 better fits the DNA end. Looked up from germline, CDR1 is SGHAT and CDR2 is FQNNGV. The CDR3 runs 16 residues.

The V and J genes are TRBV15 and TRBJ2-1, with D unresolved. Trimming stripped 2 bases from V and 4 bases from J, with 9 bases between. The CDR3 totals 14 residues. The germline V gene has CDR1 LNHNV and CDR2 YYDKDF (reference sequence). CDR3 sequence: CATSRLLVYNEQFF. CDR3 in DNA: TGTGCCACCAGCAGACTACTGGTATACAATGAGCAGTTCTTC.

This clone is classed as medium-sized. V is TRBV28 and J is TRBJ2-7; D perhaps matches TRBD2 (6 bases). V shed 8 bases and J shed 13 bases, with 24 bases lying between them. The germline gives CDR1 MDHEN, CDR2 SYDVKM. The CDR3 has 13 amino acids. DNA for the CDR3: TGTGCCAGCGTAAACCCGAATGGAGGGCTTCACTACTTC. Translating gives CASVNPNGGLHYF.